The T cell receptor (beta chain) under discussion was sequenced for a study of regulatory T cells in long-lasting Graves disease. This clonotype was observed at least ten times. CDR3-region Arm-PCR and iRepertoire HTBI primers produced the TCR beta libraries. TCRdb processed the multiplex PCR reads anew with MiXCR; each CDR3 protein has one entry. The data contain 250,000 to 300,000 distinct CDR3 sequences, approximately 20% of them singletons. CDR3 length: 15 amino acids. The germline V gene has CDR1 SNHLY and CDR2 FYNNEI. The V gene lost 4 bases and the J gene lost 6 bases, with 16 bases spanning the gap. Specified time point: newly diagnosed GD, antithyroid drugs for less than 3 months. From RNA extracted from PBMCs, the TCR library was made. This sample was shared with a second study, whose subject was T cells in Graves' hyperthyroidism and ophthalmopathy.

The chain joins TRBV2 to TRBJ1-5, with a tentative D call TRBD1 (6 bases). This specimen was peripheral blood mononuclear cells (PBMCs), taken at new diagnosis, from a patient treated with antithyroid drugs. This TCR derives from a woman in her 30s with Graves disease. Here the CDR3 DNA reads TGTGCCAGCAGTGGAGGAACAGGGAGCGGTCAGCCCCAGCATTTT. Its protein is CASSGGTGSGQPQHF.